The rows below give T cell receptor beta chains drawn from one sample of a study of CD8+ T cells in alopecia areata. Method: immunoSEQ multiplex PCR; TCRdb's copy keeps in-frame clones and lacks some. Altogether 160,000 or so clones are present, roughly 66% being singletons, with the ten largest covering 9.5% to 12%. The starting material was CD8+ T cells sorted from blood, obtained at week 0. These TCRs come from a human donor with alopecia areata. Both conserved end residues are part of each CDR3. The D gene is left open where the match is weak. Where a row states a size, it is once, few, many or the class of an expanded clone; other rows omit it.

TGTGCCTGGAGTCGGGGCAGAGCCGCTGAAGCTTTCTTT,CAWSRGRAAEAFF,NA,TRBJ1-1,NA,TRBV30
TGCGCCAGCAGCCAAGAAAGGGGAGGGGACACGCAGTATTTT,CASSQERGGDTQYF,TRBD2,TRBJ2-3,NA,TRBV4-1
TGTGCCAGCAGTATCCTTGACAGATCCTATAATTCACCCCTCCACTTT,CASSILDRSYNSPLHF,NA,TRBJ1-6,NA,TRBV27
TGTGCCAGCAGTCAACTAGCCGATACGCAGTATTTT,CASSQLADTQYF,NA,TRBJ2-3,NA,TRBV14
TGTGCCAGCAGTGAAGCGTTGGGACAGGGTCCCAACGAGCAGTACTTC,CASSEALGQGPNEQYF,TRBD1,TRBJ2-7,NA,TRBV6-1
TGTGCCTGGAGTGTACCGGCAGGGTGGTACGAGCAGTACTTC,CAWSVPAGWYEQYF,NA,TRBJ2-7,NA,TRBV30
TGCAGCGTTGAACTAAACTATGGCTACACCTTC,CSVELNYGYTF,NA,TRBJ1-2,NA,TRBV29-1
TGCGCCAGCAGCCAAGGGGACCTCTCGGTCAGCAATCAGCCCCAGCATTTT,CASSQGDLSVSNQPQHF,NA,TRBJ1-5,NA,TRBV4-1
TGTGCCAGCAGCGCCCGACCTGATGGGGAGACCCAGTACTTC,CASSARPDGETQYF,NA,TRBJ2-5,once,TRBV9
TGTGCCAGCAGCTCCCTTGGGGGCTCCTACGAGCAGTACTTC,CASSSLGGSYEQYF,NA,TRBJ2-7,NA,TRBV7-2
TGCGCCAGCGGACAAACAGGGGCGGCCTATGGCTACACCTTC,CASGQTGAAYGYTF,TRBD1,TRBJ1-2,NA,TRBV5-1
TGTGCCAGCAGTGATGGAGACAGCTCCTATGGCTACACCTTC,CASSDGDSSYGYTF,NA,TRBJ1-2,few,TRBV2
TGTGCCAGCAGCTTGGGCCCTGCGGGCAATCAGCCCCAGCATTTT,CASSLGPAGNQPQHF,NA,TRBJ1-5,NA,TRBV5-6
TGTGCCAGCAGCTTGAGCCCTGACACCTACAATGAGCAGTTCTTC,CASSLSPDTYNEQFF,NA,TRBJ2-1,few,TRBV5-4
TGTGCCAGCAGTCTCCGGGACAGGTCCCTCCAAGAGACCCAGTACTTC,CASSLRDRSLQETQYF,TRBD1,TRBJ2-5,NA,TRBV5-6
TGTGCCAGCAGCCTATCCAATTCACCCCTCCACTTT,CASSLSNSPLHF,NA,TRBJ1-6,NA,TRBV7-9
TGCAGCGTTAGGTTTGCGTCGGAACTGTTTTTT,CSVRFASELFF,NA,TRBJ1-4,NA,TRBV29-1
TGCGCCAGCAGCCAAGAGAATTGGGGCACAGATACGCAGTATTTT,CASSQENWGTDTQYF,NA,TRBJ2-3,NA,TRBV4-1
TGCAGCGTTCTGGACACTGAAGCTTTCTTT,CSVLDTEAFF,NA,TRBJ1-1,NA,TRBV29-1
TGTGCCAGCAGCATCAGACAGGGGAACACCGGGGAGCTGTTTTTT,CASSIRQGNTGELFF,TRBD1,TRBJ2-2,NA,TRBV9